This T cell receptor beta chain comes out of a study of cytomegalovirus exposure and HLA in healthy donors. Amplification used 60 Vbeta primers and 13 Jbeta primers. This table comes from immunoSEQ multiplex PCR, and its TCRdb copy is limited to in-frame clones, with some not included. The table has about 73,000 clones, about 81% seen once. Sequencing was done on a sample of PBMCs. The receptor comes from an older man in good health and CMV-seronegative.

CDR3 region: CASSLASGRTDTQYF. The CDR3 nucleotides read TGTGCCAGCAGCTTAGCGAGCGGGAGGACAGATACGCAGTATTTT. The V and J genes are TRBV7-2 and TRBJ2-3, with 9 bases fitting TRBD2. Germline lookup yields CDR1 SGHTA and CDR2 FQGNSA. V lost 0 bases to trimming and J lost 3 bases; unmatched junction nucleotides: 1. The CDR3 runs to 15 residues.